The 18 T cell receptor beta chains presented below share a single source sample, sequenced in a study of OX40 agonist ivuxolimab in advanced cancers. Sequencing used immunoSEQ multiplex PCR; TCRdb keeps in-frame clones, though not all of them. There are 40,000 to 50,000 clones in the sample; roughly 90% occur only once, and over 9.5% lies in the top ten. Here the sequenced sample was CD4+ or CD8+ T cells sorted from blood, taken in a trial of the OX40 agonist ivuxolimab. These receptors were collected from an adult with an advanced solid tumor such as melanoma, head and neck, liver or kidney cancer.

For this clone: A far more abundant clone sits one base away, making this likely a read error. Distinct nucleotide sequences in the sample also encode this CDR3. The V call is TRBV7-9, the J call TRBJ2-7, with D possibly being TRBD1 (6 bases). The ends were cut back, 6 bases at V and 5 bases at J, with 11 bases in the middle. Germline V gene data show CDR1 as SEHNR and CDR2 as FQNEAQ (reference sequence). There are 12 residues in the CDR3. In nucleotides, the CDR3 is TGTGCCAGCAGTTATAACAGGGACGAGCAGTACTTC. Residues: CASSYNRDEQYF.

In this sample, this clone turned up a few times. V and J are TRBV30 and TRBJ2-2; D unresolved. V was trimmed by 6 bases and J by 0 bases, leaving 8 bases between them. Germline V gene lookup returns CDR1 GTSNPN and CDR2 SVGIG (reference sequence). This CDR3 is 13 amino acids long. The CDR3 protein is CACTPSNTGELFF. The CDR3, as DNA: TGTGCCTGTACACCATCGAACACCGGGGAGCTGTTTTTT.

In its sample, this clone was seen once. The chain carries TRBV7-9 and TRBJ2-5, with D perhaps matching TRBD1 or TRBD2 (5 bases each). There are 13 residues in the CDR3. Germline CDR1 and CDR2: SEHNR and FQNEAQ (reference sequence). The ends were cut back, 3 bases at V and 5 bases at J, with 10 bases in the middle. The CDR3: CASSFQGVETQYF. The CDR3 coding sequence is TGTGCCAGCAGCTTTCAGGGAGTGGAGACCCAGTACTTC.

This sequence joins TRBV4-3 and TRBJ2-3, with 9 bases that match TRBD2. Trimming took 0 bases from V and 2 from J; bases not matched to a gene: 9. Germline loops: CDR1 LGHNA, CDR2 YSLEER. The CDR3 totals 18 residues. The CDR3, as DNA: TGCGCCAGCAGCCAAGATGGGGAGCTAGCGGGATTCACAGATACGCAGTATTTT. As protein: CASSQDGELAGFTDTQYF.

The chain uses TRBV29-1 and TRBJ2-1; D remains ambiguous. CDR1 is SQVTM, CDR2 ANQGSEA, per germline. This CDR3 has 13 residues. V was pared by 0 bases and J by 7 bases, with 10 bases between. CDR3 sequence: CSVEDGETNEQFF. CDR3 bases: TGCAGCGTTGAAGACGGAGAGACAAATGAGCAGTTCTTC.

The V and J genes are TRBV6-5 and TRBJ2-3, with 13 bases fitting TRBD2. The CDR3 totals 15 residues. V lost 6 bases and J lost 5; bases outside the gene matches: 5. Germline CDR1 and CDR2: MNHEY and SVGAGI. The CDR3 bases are TGTGCCAGCAGGTCAACTAGCGGGAGGGGAGATACGCAGTATTTT. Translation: CASRSTSGRGDTQYF.

CDR3 DNA sequence: TGTGCCAGCAGTTCAAGGGCTTGGGGGCCCGGCAACATTCAGTACTTC. Translation: CASSSRAWGPGNIQYF. The gene calls are TRBV27 and TRBJ2-4; D may be TRBD1 (6 bases). This CDR3 contains 16 residues. V was clipped by 4 bases and J by 7 bases, with 20 bases between them. Germline V gene sequence: CDR1 MNHEY, CDR2 SMNVEV (reference sequence).

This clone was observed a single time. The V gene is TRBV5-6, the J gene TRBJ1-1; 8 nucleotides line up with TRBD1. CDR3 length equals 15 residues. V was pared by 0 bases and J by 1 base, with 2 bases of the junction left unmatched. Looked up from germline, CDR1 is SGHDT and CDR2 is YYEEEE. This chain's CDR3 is CASSLVGTGNTEAFF. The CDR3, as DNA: TGTGCCAGCAGCTTGGTTGGGACAGGGAACACTGAAGCTTTCTTT.

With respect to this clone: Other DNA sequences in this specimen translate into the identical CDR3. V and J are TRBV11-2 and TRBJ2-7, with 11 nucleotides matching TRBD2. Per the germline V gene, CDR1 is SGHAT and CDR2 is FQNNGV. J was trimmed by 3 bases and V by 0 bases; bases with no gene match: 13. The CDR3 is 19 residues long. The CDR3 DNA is TGTGCCAGCAGCTTAGATTGGGTTGGTAGCGGGAGGGCCCACTACGAGCAGTACTTC. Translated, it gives CASSLDWVGSGRAHYEQYF. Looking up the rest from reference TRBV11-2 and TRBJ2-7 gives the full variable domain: EAGVAQSPRYKIIEKRQSVAFWCNPISGHATLYWYQQILGQGPKLLIQFQNNGVVDDSQLPKDRFSAERLKGVDSTLKIQPAKLEDSAVYLCASSLDWVGSGRAHYEQYFGPGTRLTVT.

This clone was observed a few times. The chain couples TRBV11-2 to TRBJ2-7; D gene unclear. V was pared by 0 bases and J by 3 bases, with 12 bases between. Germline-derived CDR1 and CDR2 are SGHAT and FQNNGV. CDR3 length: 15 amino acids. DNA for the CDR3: TGTGCCAGCAGCTTAGAATGGGGTTCCGGCTACGAGCAGTACTTC. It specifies CASSLEWGSGYEQYF.

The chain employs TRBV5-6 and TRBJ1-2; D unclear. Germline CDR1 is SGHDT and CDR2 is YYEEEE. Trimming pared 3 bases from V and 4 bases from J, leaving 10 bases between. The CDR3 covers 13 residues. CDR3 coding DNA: TGTGCCAGCAGCTCAGACACTTTCTATGGCTACACCTTC. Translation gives CASSSDTFYGYTF.

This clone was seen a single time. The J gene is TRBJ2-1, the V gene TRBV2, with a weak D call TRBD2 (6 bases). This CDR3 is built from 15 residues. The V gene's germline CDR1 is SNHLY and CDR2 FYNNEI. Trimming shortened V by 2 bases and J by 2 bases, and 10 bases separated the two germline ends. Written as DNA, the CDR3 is TGTGCCAGCAGTGAATGGAGGGGCACCTACAATGAGCAGTTCTTC. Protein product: CASSEWRGTYNEQFF.

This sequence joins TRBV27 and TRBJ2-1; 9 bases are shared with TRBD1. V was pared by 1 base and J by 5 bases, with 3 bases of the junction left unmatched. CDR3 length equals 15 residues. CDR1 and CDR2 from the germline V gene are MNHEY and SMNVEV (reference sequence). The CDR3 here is CASSLLGQGHNEQFF. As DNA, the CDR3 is TGTGCCAGCAGTTTATTAGGACAGGGGCACAATGAGCAGTTCTTC.

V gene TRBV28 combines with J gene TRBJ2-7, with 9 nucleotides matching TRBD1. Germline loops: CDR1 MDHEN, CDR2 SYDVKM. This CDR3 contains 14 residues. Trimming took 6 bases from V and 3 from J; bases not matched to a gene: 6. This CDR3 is CASRLTGGGYEQYF. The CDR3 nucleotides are TGTGCCAGCAGGCTGACAGGGGGAGGCTACGAGCAGTACTTC.

For the CDR3, the DNA is TGTGCCAGCAGTCCCGCTATAGGGAGCAATCAGCCCCAGCATTTT. This sequence encodes CASSPAIGSNQPQHF. This chain links TRBV6-6 with TRBJ1-5; no firm D call. CDR1 is MNHNY and CDR2 is SVGAGI in the germline V gene (reference sequence). The CDR3 loop spans 15 amino acids. Trimming removed 5 bases from V and 1 base from J, with 12 bases in between.

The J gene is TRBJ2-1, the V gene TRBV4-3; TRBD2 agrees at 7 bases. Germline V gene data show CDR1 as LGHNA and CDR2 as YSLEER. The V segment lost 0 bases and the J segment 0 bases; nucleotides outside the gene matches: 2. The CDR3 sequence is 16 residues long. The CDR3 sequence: CASSQDVAGSYNEQFF. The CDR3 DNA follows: TGCGCCAGCAGCCAAGATGTAGCGGGCTCCTACAATGAGCAGTTCTTC.

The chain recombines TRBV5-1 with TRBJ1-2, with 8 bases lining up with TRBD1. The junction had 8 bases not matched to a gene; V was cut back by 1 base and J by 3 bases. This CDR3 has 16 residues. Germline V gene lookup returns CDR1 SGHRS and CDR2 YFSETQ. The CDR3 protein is CASSLFQGADYYGYTF. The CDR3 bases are TGCGCCAGCAGCTTGTTTCAGGGGGCGGATTACTATGGCTACACCTTC.

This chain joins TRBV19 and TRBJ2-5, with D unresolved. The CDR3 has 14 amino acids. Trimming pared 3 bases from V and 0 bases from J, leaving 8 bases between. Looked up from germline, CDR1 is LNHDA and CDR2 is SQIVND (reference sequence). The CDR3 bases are TGTGCCAGTAGTATGGTAGGAGACCAAGAGACCCAGTACTTC. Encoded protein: CASSMVGDQETQYF.